This T cell receptor (beta chain) is from a study of blood T cells in healthy people across ages. A second PCR, run for about 7 to 11 cycles, used a sample-barcoded 5' primer plus a J-beta primer mix. TCRdb redid the calling of the 5' RACE reads with MiXCR, one entry per CDR3 protein. The sample yields around 800,000 distinct CDR3 sequences, around two thirds seen once. No fewer than 5.5 micrograms of total RNA were isolated from every sample. Only a few counts were recorded for this clonotype. Trimming stripped 3 bases from V and 0 bases from J, with 5 bases between. This CDR3 has 13 residues. Sequencing was performed on blood. This receptor was identified in a man aged 25 to 40 in good health. This chain connects TRBV12-3 or TRBV12-4 to TRBJ1-1; D remains ambiguous. This CDR3 is CASSFSLNTEAFF. DNA for the CDR3: TGTGCCAGCAGTTTTTCACTGAACACTGAAGCTTTCTTT.